This T cell receptor (beta chain) was sequenced in a study of blood T cell repertoires in COVID-19 (dated by TCRdb to the early 2020s). As for the study more broadly: The collaborator samples originated in the United States, Italy and Spain and spanned the acute and convalescent phases of COVID-19. A freely available public database, intended as a resource for researchers studying the immune response to SARS-CoV-2, is where the repertoires were released. The samples were drawn from two sources: the first 160 participants of the ongoing ImmuneRACE study, and over 950 subjects contributed by 6 global collaborators. A de-identified subject ID, COVID-19 status, age in years and sex were almost always included in the sample metadata. The dataset comprised deeply sampled blood TCRbeta repertoires from subjects exposed to, actively infected with, or recovered from COVID-19. Where HLA class I and class II types were available, the types were taken from metadata supplied by the sample provider, not from assay-based typing. The prospective study material was composed of cDNA or gDNA derived from T cells, B-cell-depleted T cells, or PBMCs.

TCRbeta CDR3 regions were amplified from genomic DNA by means of the immunoSEQ Assay, a bias-controlled multiplex PCR. Under the source paper's analysis protocol: The number of nucleated cells in each sample was estimated from the amplification of reference gene primers within the assay. Sequence reads were collapsed and filtered to measure the absolute abundance of every unique TCRbeta CDR3 rearrangement. For each sample, productive Simpson clonality was calculated as the square root of Simpson's diversity index across productive rearrangements. TCRdb limited this immuneACCESS table to in-frame rearrangements with V and J called. A share of clones is missing; checked studies link under half to unresolved V genes, and the rest is unexplained. V, J and clone size were drawn from that table, and D and trimming were deduced from the DNA. This sample is represented by approximately 500,000 clones; roughly 85% of them were singletons. The ten most abundant clones make up roughly 3.2% of the sample.

Collaborating institutions collected whole blood in K2EDTA tubes following their own protocols. For TCRbeta analysis, collaborators shipped samples in one of three forms: frozen whole blood, isolated PBMCs, or DNA extracted from either of those sample types. What the authors observed across the whole study: Clinical and demographic metadata were provided uncurated, with the amount varying by source and participant.

For this clone: There is no known antigen for this receptor. No quality values exist for individual bases; no much larger clone is one base distant.

From the cysteine up to the phenylalanine, the CDR3 has a length of 13 residues. Solely the CDR3 DNA is kept, with 39 bases framed from the first base. As encoded in the germline V gene (reference sequence), CDR1 is LGHDT while CDR2 is YNNKEL. V loses 4 bases, J loses 7 bases, and the germline ends lie 13 bases apart. The clonotype was recovered from a human donor in a cohort sampled during active COVID-19. This chain joins TRBV3-1 (or the pseudogene TRBV3-2) to TRBJ1-1; a tentative D call is TRBD1 (5 bases match). The specimen was peripheral blood. The CDR3 region has the sequence CASSRRGSNEAFF. Here is the DNA: TGTGCCAGCAGCCGCCGGGGGTCTAATGAAGCTTTCTTT.